This entry lists 17 T cell receptor beta chains sequenced from one sample in a study of T cells in Graves' hyperthyroidism and ophthalmopathy. From RNA transcripts, TCR beta CDR3 regions were amplified. An initial round of RT-PCR targeting the TCR CDR3 relied on the HTBI primer set. TCRdb analysed the multiplex PCR reads with MiXCR anew, one entry per CDR3 protein. The data hold 530,000 or so distinct CDR3 sequences, with over 15% observed a single time. The specimen was blood. These receptors were taken from a woman aged 18-30 years with Graves' ophthalmopathy.

As for this clonotype: It may be a read error: a sequence one base away is much more abundant. The chain employs TRBV27 and TRBJ1-2; D possibly corresponds to TRBD1 (5 bases). The CDR3 spans 14 residues. Germline CDR1 reads MNHEY; CDR2 reads SMNVEV (reference sequence). Trimming left V 11 bases short and J 7 bases short, with 23 bases between. In DNA, the CDR3 is TGTGCCGGCAAAGAACTGGACACTGCCAGTGGCTACACCTTC. As protein: CAGKELDTASGYTF.

This clonotype occurred many times. This rearrangement joins TRBV20-1 to TRBJ2-5; 7 bases are shared with TRBD2. The V gene end was trimmed by 5 bases and the J gene end by 9 bases; junction bases not matched to a gene: 12. The germline gives CDR1 DFQATT, CDR2 SNEGSKA (reference sequence). CDR3 size: 13 residues. The CDR3 loop reads CSAGYRREKAQYF. CDR3 in DNA: TGCAGTGCTGGTTATAGGCGGGAGAAGGCCCAGTACTTC.

This clonotype was counted only a few times. This chain uses TRBV7-3 with TRBJ2-2, with D maybe TRBD1 (6 bases). The CDR3 consists of 15 residues. V was trimmed by 5 bases and J by 0 bases, leaving 10 bases between them. Germline values: CDR1 SGHTA, CDR2 FQGTGA. CDR3: CASSKGHANTGELFF. The DNA of the CDR3 is TGTGCCAGCAGCAAGGGACATGCGAACACCGGGGAGCTGTTTTTT.

This clonotype was seen at least ten times. The rearrangement links TRBV27 to TRBJ2-3; 15 positions match TRBD2. V dropped 9 bases and J dropped 5; count of bases not matched to a gene: 12. This CDR3 comprises 17 residues. Per the germline V gene, CDR1 is MNHEY and CDR2 is SMNVEV (reference sequence). The CDR3 coding sequence is TGTGCCAGTGACGCTGCAAGGACTAGCGGGAGGGGAGATACGCAGTATTTT. It yields the protein CASDAARTSGRGDTQYF.

The chain combines TRBV19 with TRBJ1-1; D unclear. V was cut by 10 bases and J by 0 bases, with 12 bases left in between. CDR1 LNHDA and CDR2 SQIVND come from the germline V gene (reference sequence). This CDR3 is 13 amino acids long. CDR3: CAITSKVNTEAFF. Here the CDR3 DNA reads TGTGCCATTACCTCGAAGGTGAACACTGAAGCTTTCTTT.

This clonotype appeared a single time. This may stem from a read error, because a much larger clone lies one nucleotide away. V and J are TRBV20-1 and TRBJ2-1; 7 nucleotides align to TRBD2. From germline, CDR1 is DFQATT and CDR2 SNEGSKA (reference sequence). The CDR3 extends over 15 amino acids. The J segment lost 7 bases and the V segment lost 6 bases, leaving 15 bases of the junction unmatched. The CDR3: CSARGLVFMGNEQFF. DNA of the CDR3: TGCAGTGCCCGAGGACTAGTATTCATGGGTAATGAGCAGTTCTTC.

V gene TRBV6-5 combines with J gene TRBJ2-1; 10 nucleotides align to TRBD2. The CDR3 has 16 residues. J lost 5 bases, V lost 0 bases, and 4 bases had no gene match. Germline V lookup: CDR1 MNHEY, CDR2 SVGAGI. CDR3 sequence (DNA): TGTGCCAGCAGTTACTCTCAAGCGGGGGGGAACAATGAGCAGTTCTTC. Translated, it gives CASSYSQAGGNNEQFF.

This clonotype has ten or more counts. The chain employs TRBV11-3 and TRBJ2-1; 13 bases are shared with TRBD2. Germline V gene sequence: CDR1 SGHNT, CDR2 YENEEA. This CDR3 contains 17 residues. V was pared by 1 base and J by 7 bases, with 7 bases of the junction left unmatched. Here the CDR3 DNA reads TGTGCCAGCAGCTTAGCCGGACTAGCGGGAGTCGGGAATGAGCAGTTCTTC. Its protein is CASSLAGLAGVGNEQFF.

The chain employs TRBV30 and TRBJ1-3; D gene unclear. V lost 2 bases to trimming and J lost 8 bases, with 16 bases between them. Germline-derived CDR1 and CDR2 are GTSNPN and SVGIG (reference sequence). The CDR3 totals 14 residues. The CDR3 DNA is TGTGCCTGGAGTTACCAAGGGCGACGGGACACCATATATTTT. Translation: CAWSYQGRRDTIYF.

V and J are TRBV27 and TRBJ1-2, with 8 bases matching TRBD1. Trimming cost V 7 bases and J 0 bases; bases outside gene matches: 4. CDR3 length: 14 residues. Germline assignment: CDR1 MNHEY and CDR2 SMNVEV (reference sequence). The CDR3 coding sequence is TGTGCCAGCAAGAGGACAGGGCCTAACTATGGCTACACCTTC. This sequence encodes CASKRTGPNYGYTF.

A few counts support this clonotype. The junction differs from germline at one of its ends, possibly a read error. CDR3 region: CSARVGPKTEASF. The CDR3, as DNA: TGCAGTGCTAGAGTAGGACCGAAGACTGAAGCTTCCTTT. The chain recombines TRBV20-1 with TRBJ1-1; the D is unclear. This CDR3 spans 13 amino acids. CDR1 is DFQATT and CDR2 is SNEGSKA in the germline V gene (reference sequence).

This clonotype was seen only a few times. The chain combines TRBV19 with TRBJ2-5, with 7 bases identical to TRBD1. This CDR3 has 13 amino acids. Germline V CDR1 and CDR2: LNHDA, SQIVND (reference sequence). The V and J ends lost 6 bases and 5 bases, in that order; junction bases with no gene match: 6. CDR3 residues: CASRMTGLETQYF. DNA for the CDR3: TGTGCCAGTAGGATGACAGGGTTGGAGACCCAGTACTTC.

This clonotype was observed many times. V is TRBV28 and J is TRBJ2-3; TRBD2 matches at 9 bases. Germline loops: CDR1 MDHEN, CDR2 SYDVKM. CDR3 size: 15 residues. V lost 3 bases, J lost 1 base, and 2 bases stayed unmatched. The CDR3 spells CASSLRGGGTDTQYF. CDR3 coding DNA: TGTGCCAGCAGTTTGCGCGGGGGGGGCACAGATACGCAGTATTTT.

This clonotype was found a few times. The chain recombines TRBV4-1 with TRBJ1-1; D is ambiguous. Germline CDR1 MGHRA, CDR2 YSYEKL. The CDR3 extends over 15 amino acids. Between the trimmed V and J ends, which lost 3 bases and 5 bases, there was a span of 16 bases. CDR3 amino acids: CASSQAGASMTEAFF. Written as DNA, the CDR3 is TGCGCCAGCAGCCAGGCCGGAGCCTCAATGACTGAAGCTTTCTTT.

This clonotype was seen repeatedly, ten times or more. V and J are TRBV3-1 and TRBJ1-2; no clear D gene. Germline V lookup: CDR1 LGHDT, CDR2 YNNKEL (reference sequence). This CDR3 is 14 amino acids long. The V end was cut by 2 bases, the J end by 2 bases, with 9 bases between. In DNA, the CDR3 is TGTGCCAGCAGCCAAATAGACACAAACTATGGCTACACCTTC. This translates into CASSQIDTNYGYTF.

This clonotype was detected a few times. The V gene is TRBV10-2, the J gene TRBJ1-5, with D tentatively TRBD1 (6 bases). Trimming pared 6 bases from V and 5 bases from J, leaving 14 bases between. This CDR3 has 14 residues. Germline V lookup: CDR1 WSHSY, CDR2 SAAADI. CDR3 in amino acids: CASRAGQIYQPQHF. The CDR3 nucleotides are TGCGCCAGCAGGGCCGGACAGATATATCAGCCCCAGCATTTT.

This sequence joins TRBV6-1 and TRBJ2-5; no definite D call. The CDR3 spans 13 residues. V was clipped by 6 bases and J by 0 bases, with 8 bases between them. CDR1 is MNHNS and CDR2 is SASEGT in the germline V gene. The CDR3 reads CASRDGHQETQYF. CDR3 DNA sequence: TGTGCCAGCAGGGATGGACACCAAGAGACCCAGTACTTC.